One and the same sample provided the 31 T cell receptor beta chains below, sequenced in a study of regulatory T cells in long-lasting Graves disease. Building the TCR beta libraries relied on iRepertoire HTBI primers, and CDR3 regions underwent Arm-PCR. TCRdb re-derived calls from the multiplex PCR reads in MiXCR, one entry per CDR3 protein. Counted here are a few hundred thousand distinct CDR3 sequences, less than 25% occurring once; the ten biggest clones make up less than 15%. Time point meaning: persistent/refractory GD, antithyroid drugs over 5 years with positive TRAb. Scientists built the TCR library using RNA that was extracted from PBMCs. The sample in question was peripheral blood mononuclear cells (PBMCs), obtained when the disease was refractory, from a patient treated with antithyroid drugs. Receptors originate from a female donor with Graves disease.

The chain links TRBV6-2 or TRBV6-3 to TRBJ2-1; weak D call: TRBD1 (5 bases). Looked up from germline, CDR1 is MNHEY and CDR2 is SVGEGT. The length of the CDR3 is 12 residues. V lost 3 bases and J lost 8, with 8 bases in between. CDR3 loop: CASSYRGDEQFF. Written as DNA, the CDR3 is TGTGCCAGCAGTTATAGGGGCGATGAGCAGTTCTTC.

Ten or more counts support this clonotype. V is TRBV29-1 and J is TRBJ1-1; D is unresolved. Germline V gene sequence: CDR1 SQVTM, CDR2 ANQGSEA. This CDR3 spans 12 amino acids. V was cut by 5 bases and J by 5 bases, with 12 bases left in between. The CDR3 here is CSVRSPGTEAFF. The CDR3 DNA follows: TGCAGCGTTAGATCACCGGGGACTGAAGCTTTCTTT.

This clonotype was counted at least ten times. The chain carries TRBV7-2 and TRBJ2-7, with D perhaps TRBD2 (7 bases). The CDR3 spans 14 residues. CDR1 and CDR2 (germline): SGHTA, FQGNSA. V was clipped by 1 base and J by 7 bases, with 14 bases between them. The CDR3 DNA follows: TGTGCCAGCAGCTTAGTGGCGGGGGCGGGAGAGCAGTACTTC. Protein: CASSLVAGAGEQYF.

The chain carries TRBV29-1 and TRBJ1-3; tentatively, D is TRBD1 (5 bases). CDR3 size: 15 residues. Germline V gene lookup returns CDR1 SQVTM and CDR2 ANQGSEA. The germline V and J ends were trimmed by 6 bases and 0 bases, with 15 bases remaining between them. The CDR3 DNA reads as TGCAGCGTCGCGGGGACGATAGACTCTGGAAACACCATATATTTT. As protein: CSVAGTIDSGNTIYF.

This clonotype was counted only a few times. The chain employs TRBV5-1 and TRBJ1-4; TRBD1 might be the D (6 bases). V lost 3 bases to trimming and J lost 2 bases, with 11 bases between them. This CDR3 is built from 15 residues. The V gene's germline CDR1 is SGHRS and CDR2 YFSETQ. The CDR3 DNA reads TGCGCCAGCAGCTCCTTAGGGGGGACTAATGAAAAACTGTTTTTT. It specifies CASSSLGGTNEKLFF.

The chain employs TRBV19 and TRBJ1-1; D gene ambiguous. CDR3 length: 13 residues. Trimming pared 5 bases from V and 1 base from J, leaving 8 bases between. The V gene's germline CDR1 is LNHDA and CDR2 SQIVND (reference sequence). The CDR3: CASSDTANTEAFF. CDR3 coding DNA: TGTGCCAGTAGTGATACAGCGAACACTGAAGCTTTCTTT.

This clonotype appeared a few times. This rearrangement joins TRBV29-1 to TRBJ1-2, with no clear D. Trimming cost V 4 bases and J 3 bases, with 3 bases left between them. This CDR3 contains 10 residues. The germline V gene has CDR1 SQVTM and CDR2 ANQGSEA. CDR3 DNA sequence: TGCAGCGTTGCAGACTATGGCTACACCTTC. Encoded protein: CSVADYGYTF.

This clonotype occurred many times. This chain joins TRBV7-2 and TRBJ2-2; either TRBD1 or TRBD2 may supply D (5 bases each). Trimming stripped 5 bases from V and 0 bases from J, with 10 bases between. The CDR3 contains 15 residues. Germline CDR1 reads SGHTA; CDR2 reads FQGNSA. The CDR3 is CASSPGTANTGELFF. The CDR3 coding sequence is TGTGCCAGCAGCCCCGGGACGGCGAACACCGGGGAGCTGTTTTTT.

The chain uses TRBV14 and TRBJ1-2, with D unclear. CDR3 length: 12 residues. Trimming took 4 bases from V and 8 from J, leaving 11 bases between them. Germline-derived CDR1 and CDR2 are SGHDN and FVKESK. The CDR3 coding sequence is TGTGCCAGCAGCCCCCCGGCCAGGGGCTACACCTTC. This sequence encodes CASSPPARGYTF.

Ten or more counts support this clonotype. This chain links TRBV3-1 with TRBJ2-7; D not certain. CDR1 LGHDT and CDR2 YNNKEL come from the germline V gene (reference sequence). The CDR3 is 11 residues long. V lost 3 bases, J lost 4 bases, and 4 bases lay in between. CDR3 loop: CASSQQYEQYF. CDR3 coding DNA: TGTGCCAGCAGCCAGCAGTACGAGCAGTACTTC.

V usage is TRBV28 and J usage is TRBJ2-3; the D call may be TRBD1 or TRBD2 (5 bases each). This CDR3 spans 14 amino acids. The germline CDR1 and CDR2 sequences are MDHEN and SYDVKM. With 3 bases removed from V and 10 bases from J, the gap between germline ends came to 17 bases. For the CDR3, the DNA is TGTGCCAGCAGTTTGGGGGAGCCCCCTCCGGCGCAGTATTTT. This gives the protein CASSLGEPPPAQYF.

V gene TRBV19 combines with J gene TRBJ1-5, with D perhaps TRBD1 (6 bases). V was clipped by 8 bases and J by 1 base, with 12 bases between them. Per germline, CDR1 LNHDA and CDR2 SQIVND (reference sequence). The CDR3 consists of 14 residues. In DNA, the CDR3 is TGTGCCAGTGTCCCGGGACAAAGCAATCAGCCCCAGCATTTT. As protein: CASVPGQSNQPQHF.

This clonotype has more than one count but fewer than ten. V gene TRBV6-5 combines with J gene TRBJ1-3; D not resolved. Germline V CDR1 and CDR2: MNHEY, SVGAGI. Between the trimmed V and J ends, which lost 2 bases and 4 bases, there was a span of 6 bases. The CDR3 sequence is 13 residues long. CDR3 sequence: CASSYEQGNTIYF. The DNA for the CDR3 is TGTGCCAGCAGTTACGAACAGGGAAACACCATATATTTT.

The sample holds many counts of this clonotype. The chain is built from TRBV7-2 and TRBJ2-4; TRBD1 aligns across 8 bases. The V gene end was trimmed by 2 bases and the J gene end by 6 bases; junction bases not matched to a gene: 3. Per germline, CDR1 SGHTA and CDR2 FQGNSA. The CDR3 runs to 14 residues. CDR3 loop: CASSLFTGGNIQYF. The CDR3 nucleotides read TGTGCCAGCAGCTTATTTACAGGGGGAAACATTCAGTACTTC.

This clonotype was seen a few times. The J gene is TRBJ1-3, the V gene TRBV15, with TRBD1 matching over 11 bases. The germline V gene encodes CDR1 LNHNV and CDR2 YYDKDF (reference sequence). The length of the CDR3 is 15 residues. V shed 3 bases and J 2 bases; nucleotides not matched to a gene: 0. This chain's CDR3 is CATSRGQGAGNTIYF. The CDR3 coding sequence is TGTGCCACCAGCAGGGGACAGGGGGCTGGAAACACCATATATTTT.

This clonotype was seen a handful of times. This chain connects TRBV6-1 to TRBJ1-1; D call uncertain. V lost 5 bases to trimming and J lost 0 bases, with 25 bases between them. The CDR3 has 19 amino acids. Germline CDR1 is MNHNS and CDR2 is SASEGT. The DNA of the CDR3 is TGTGCCAGCAGTCAAGACCCCCGCCGACAAGGCGATATGAACACTGAAGCTTTCTTT. This codes for CASSQDPRRQGDMNTEAFF.

The sample holds many counts of this clonotype. The chain has TRBV28 and TRBJ1-1; tentatively, D is TRBD1 (6 bases). The germline gives CDR1 MDHEN, CDR2 SYDVKM. There are 14 residues in the CDR3. Trimming removed 6 bases at V and 2 bases at J, with 13 bases between. The CDR3 DNA reads TGTGCCAGCAGCACCTACAGGGCAAACACTGAAGCTTTCTTT. Amino acids: CASSTYRANTEAFF. Based on the CDR3 plus reference TRBV28 and TRBJ1-1, the full variable domain is DVKVTQSSRYLVKRTGEKVFLECVQDMDHENMFWYRQDPGLGLRLIYFSYDVKMKEKGDIPEGYSVSREKKERFSLILESASTNQTSMYLCASSTYRANTEAFFGQGTRLTVV.

The sample holds many counts of this clonotype. V gene TRBV28 combines with J gene TRBJ2-7; TRBD1 might be the D (6 bases). This CDR3 has 12 amino acids. V was trimmed by 6 bases and J by 6 bases, leaving 12 bases between them. Germline V gene sequence: CDR1 MDHEN, CDR2 SYDVKM. The CDR3 spells CASRQQGGEQYF. Written as DNA, the CDR3 is TGTGCCAGCAGACAACAGGGTGGCGAGCAGTACTTC.

In regard to this clonotype: The junction shows a germline mismatch at one end, possibly a read error. The CDR3 is CSVVGWEEAQYF. The CDR3 DNA sequence: TGCAGCGTTGTAGGGTGGGAAGAGGCCCAGTACTTC. The rearrangement links TRBV29-1 to TRBJ2-5; D is ambiguous. The CDR3 sequence is 12 residues long. Germline assignment: CDR1 SQVTM and CDR2 ANQGSEA.

In this sample, this clonotype turned up many times. The chain is built from TRBV7-2 and TRBJ1-5; D is perhaps TRBD1 (5 bases). With 1 base removed from V and 9 bases from J, the gap between germline ends came to 7 bases. This CDR3 is 12 amino acids long. Germline V CDR1 and CDR2: SGHTA, FQGNSA. The CDR3 region is CASSLGGGPQHF. CDR3 nucleotide sequence: TGTGCCAGCAGCTTAGGGGGCGGGCCCCAGCATTTT.

The V call is TRBV7-2, the J call TRBJ1-2; 8 bases are a match to TRBD1. Germline CDR1 reads SGHTA; CDR2 reads FQGNSA. The V gene end was trimmed by 4 bases and the J gene end by 8 bases; junction bases not matched to a gene: 6. The CDR3 runs 13 residues. The CDR3 loop reads CASSSGRGPGYTF. CDR3 bases: TGTGCCAGCAGCTCCGGCAGGGGGCCGGGCTACACCTTC.

This clonotype was counted between two and nine times. The chain joins TRBV30 to TRBJ1-2, with 7 positions matching TRBD1. Germline-derived CDR1 and CDR2 are GTSNPN and SVGIG (reference sequence). The CDR3 totals 13 residues. The V segment lost 2 bases and the J segment 6 bases; nucleotides outside the gene matches: 6. The CDR3 DNA sequence: TGTGCCTGGAGTTGGACAGGATCTCATGGCTACACCTTC. This encodes CAWSWTGSHGYTF.

The sample holds a few counts of this clonotype. The chain links TRBV29-1 to TRBJ1-2, with a tentative D call TRBD1 (5 bases). The CDR3 totals 12 residues. V was cut by 6 bases and J by 8 bases, with 16 bases left in between. CDR1 and CDR2 from the germline V gene are SQVTM and ANQGSEA. In DNA, the CDR3 is TGCAGCGTAGTAGAGGGGCTAGAGGGCTACACCTTC. This codes for CSVVEGLEGYTF.

This clonotype was counted only a few times. The genes are TRBV11-1 and TRBJ2-1; 8 positions match TRBD1. The CDR3 has 14 residues. J was trimmed by 7 bases and V by 5 bases; bases with no gene match: 7. Germline CDR1 and CDR2: SGHAT and FQDESV (reference sequence). In DNA form, the CDR3 reads TGTGCCAGCAGCCCAGGACAGGGAGGAAATGAGCAGTTCTTC. Protein sequence: CASSPGQGGNEQFF.

This clonotype was counted between two and nine times. This chain joins TRBV7-9 and TRBJ2-7; 8 bases match TRBD1. Germline loops: CDR1 SEHNR, CDR2 FQNEAQ (reference sequence). The CDR3 runs to 12 residues. Trimming took 1 base from V and 9 from J; bases not matched to a gene: 2. The CDR3 DNA sequence: TGTGCCAGCAGCTTAGGAGGGACAGGGCAGTACTTC. Translated, it gives CASSLGGTGQYF.

This clonotype was seen many times. The rearrangement uses TRBV28 and TRBJ2-7; TRBD1 agrees at 7 bases. Germline trimming cut 5 bases from V and 2 bases from J; bases unmatched to any gene: 6. There are 14 residues in the CDR3. Germline values: CDR1 MDHEN, CDR2 SYDVKM. CDR3: CASSTQGDTYEQYF. CDR3 bases: TGTGCCAGCAGTACGCAGGGGGATACCTACGAGCAGTACTTC. The full variable domain, rest sourced from reference TRBV28 and TRBJ2-7, is DVKVTQSSRYLVKRTGEKVFLECVQDMDHENMFWYRQDPGLGLRLIYFSYDVKMKEKGDIPEGYSVSREKKERFSLILESASTNQTSMYLCASSTQGDTYEQYFGPGTRLTVT.

This clonotype was detected once. This chain links TRBV11-3 with TRBJ2-1, with a weak D call TRBD2 (7 bases). The CDR3 contains 16 residues. Germline-derived CDR1 and CDR2 are SGHNT and YENEEA. The V and J ends lost 5 bases and 7 bases respectively, with 21 bases between them. CDR3: CASSPREGGPKNEQFF. DNA for the CDR3: TGTGCCAGCAGCCCCCGTGAGGGGGGGCCAAAAAATGAGCAGTTCTTC.

The chain recombines TRBV7-9 with TRBJ2-4; D is ambiguous. CDR1 is SEHNR and CDR2 is FQNEAQ in the germline V gene (reference sequence). The CDR3 runs 14 residues. Between the trimmed V and J ends, which lost 5 bases and 0 bases, there was a span of 8 bases. The CDR3 is CASSGHGAKNIQYF. CDR3 nucleotides: TGTGCCAGCAGCGGTCATGGAGCCAAAAACATTCAGTACTTC.

Notes on this clonotype: Just one base apart from a much larger clone, this may be a read error. The chain joins TRBV2 to TRBJ1-4; unclear D gene. Germline CDR1 is SNHLY and CDR2 is FYNNEI. There are 13 residues in the CDR3. V lost 8 bases and J lost 4, with 11 bases in between. CDR3 loop: CASVKAFNEKLFF. Here the CDR3 DNA reads TGTGCCAGCGTTAAAGCTTTTAATGAAAAACTGTTTTTT.

The sample holds many counts of this clonotype. The chain recombines TRBV27 with TRBJ2-7, with D perhaps TRBD2 (7 bases). CDR1 MNHEY and CDR2 SMNVEV come from the germline V gene (reference sequence). V lost 4 bases to trimming and J lost 3 bases, with 16 bases between them. The CDR3 extends over 15 amino acids. For the CDR3, the DNA is TGTGCCAGCAGTTCCCTCGACGGGGGGCTCTACGAGCAGTACTTC. Translation gives CASSSLDGGLYEQYF.

This clonotype has a handful of counts. The chain combines TRBV20-1 with TRBJ2-7; 7 bases match TRBD1. The CDR3 has 15 amino acids. CDR1 is DFQATT, CDR2 SNEGSKA, per germline (reference sequence). With 4 bases clipped from V and 3 bases from J, the junction kept 12 bases outside the gene matches. CDR3 sequence reads: CSAIGTATRNYEQYF. The CDR3 DNA reads as TGCAGTGCTATTGGGACAGCCACAAGAAACTACGAGCAGTACTTC.